This TCR beta chain stems from a study of T-cell reconstitution after alpha-beta-depleted transplantation in children. Whole-study findings and limits: Some patients' high day-60 TCRbeta diversity was attributed to recipient cells surviving conditioning. The origin of alpha-beta T cells about two months after transplant was reportedly several hundred expanded graft clones. T-cell counts and diversity at one year following transplant were attributed mainly to newly produced T cells.

This clonotype was observed many times. The antigen is not known. The library targeted TCRbeta and was prepared with unique molecular identifiers. MiXCR, applied by TCRdb to the PCR reads, yields one record per CDR3 protein. Found here are 120,000 to 150,000 distinct CDR3 sequences, around 9% of them singletons; the top ten hold 15% to 20%. V was shortened by 3 bases and J by 1 base, with 3 bases between the two germline ends. CDR3 length: 11 amino acids. Germline assignment: CDR1 DFQATT and CDR2 SNEGSKA (reference sequence). The TCR comes from a female patient aged 2 to 10 who had a stem cell transplant for congenital amegakaryocytic thrombocytopenia, so the T cells may come from the graft donor. Sequencing was performed on PBMCs, mostly from graft donor cells, taken 180 days after TCRalphabeta/CD19-depleted stem cell transplant. The gene calls are TRBV20-1 and TRBJ2-5; D not certain. The DNA of the CDR3 is TGCAGTGCTAGGGGCCAAGAGACCCAGTACTTC. The encoded protein is CSARGQETQYF.